This TCR beta chain was sequenced in a study of cytomegalovirus exposure and HLA in healthy donors. Findings and limits, study-wide: Most TCR sequences showed up rarely, but some public TCRs showed up in many donors. The authors judged a highly shared variant cluster likely a sequencing artifact. A later look showed TCR association rates differing by HLA locus, highest for DRB1 and lowest for HLA-C.

In regard to this clone: Its antigen is unidentified.

Germline V gene lookup returns CDR1 SGHNT and CDR2 YYREEE (reference sequence). The V end lost 5 bases, the J end lost 3 bases, and 11 bases lay between the germline ends. The CDR3 contains 13 residues. This PCR relied on a set of 60 Vbeta primers and 13 Jbeta primers. TCRdb's copy holds only in-frame clones and misses some; the assay was immunoSEQ multiplex PCR. The table records 85,000 to 95,000 clones, roughly 72% of them present only once. Sequencing was done on a sample of PBMCs. The chain joins TRBV5-4 to TRBJ1-2, with D unresolved. This receptor was identified in a man aged 25-45 years in good health and CMV-seropositive. CDR3 DNA: TGTGCCAGCAGTTGGTCGGGAGACTATGGCTACACCTTC. This sequence encodes CASSWSGDYGYTF. Looking up the rest from reference TRBV5-4 and TRBJ1-2 gives the full variable domain: ETGVTQSPTHLIKTRGQQVTLRCSSQSGHNTVSWYQQALGQGPQFIFQYYREEENGRGNFPPRFSGLQFPNYSSELNVNALELDDSALYLCASSWSGDYGYTFGSGTRLTVV.